Given below is one T cell receptor (beta chain) in context. Germline CDR1 is MNHEY and CDR2 is SVGAGI. Trimming removed 7 bases at V and 12 bases at J, with 22 bases between. The CDR3 consists of 14 residues. This specimen belongs to a study of blood T cell repertoires in COVID-19. Overall study: Acute and convalescent COVID-19 specimens originated in the United States, Italy and Spain. PBMCs, B-cell-depleted T cells, or T cells provided the cDNA or gDNA that made up the material.

As handled by the study authors: Reference gene primer amplification gave estimated nucleated cell counts. The method was immunoSEQ multiplex PCR; TCRdb's version includes in-frame clones alone and lacks a portion of them. V, J and clone size were drawn from that table, and D and trimming were deduced from the DNA. The repertoire holds almost 90,000 clones, with 80% to 90% as singletons. The sample comprised peripheral blood. This chain uses TRBV6-5 with TRBJ2-1, with a weak D call TRBD1 (7 bases). The source of this sequence is a man of 80 years or more with acute or convalescent COVID-19. For the CDR3, the DNA is TGTGCCAGCACTCCCAGGGGGGTTACTTGTGTGCAGTTCTTC. Residues: CASTPRGVTCVQFF.